This entry features one TCR beta chain sequence. The antigen is unknown. Terminally differentiated effector memory CD45RA+ cells were left out of the naive CD8 fraction, which was CD45RO-negative and positively selected for CCR7. Adult Caucasians living in Nashville, Tennessee made up all of the donors. The study ran the assay at deep level. The DNA input per sorted-subset replicate PCR was 200 ng, corresponding to some 30,000 T cell genomes. The repertoire was sequenced with immunoSEQ multiplex PCR; TCRdb's copy has only in-frame clones and lacks some. The sample holds 600,000 or so clones, 85% to 95% seen once. Per germline, CDR1 LNHNV and CDR2 YYDKDF (reference sequence). Trimming took 5 bases from V and 3 from J; bases not matched to a gene: 1. This CDR3 spans 15 amino acids. This record belongs to a study of shared clonotypes between healthy human individuals. Study results and caveats: An anticipated effect of sequencing depth on clonotype sharing among donors was recognized.

V gene TRBV15 combines with J gene TRBJ2-2, with 12 bases identical to TRBD2. Sequenced input: naive CD8+ T cells sorted from blood. The TCR originated in a woman aged 25 to 39 in good health. In DNA form, the CDR3 reads TGTGCCACCAGCCGACTAGCGGGAGACACCGGGGAGCTGTTTTTT. Protein: CATSRLAGDTGELFF.